The 20 T cell receptor beta chains in this list originate from one sample, sequenced in a study of cytomegalovirus exposure and HLA in healthy donors. The PCR had 60 Vbeta and 13 Jbeta primers. Using immunoSEQ multiplex PCR, the repertoire was profiled, and TCRdb retains in-frame clones only, with some absent. The sample carries more than 130,000 clones, 70% to 85% recorded once. The sample comprised PBMCs. The receptors were sampled from a middle-aged man in good health and CMV-seropositive.

V usage is TRBV7-2 and J usage is TRBJ2-5; D gene unclear. Trimming shortened V by 1 base and J by 3 bases, and 6 bases separated the two germline ends. There are 13 residues in the CDR3. Germline CDR1 reads SGHTA; CDR2 reads FQGNSA. The CDR3 coding sequence is TGTGCCAGCAGCTTAGGGCTCAAAGAGACCCAGTACTTC. It yields the protein CASSLGLKETQYF.

This chain connects TRBV27 to TRBJ2-7, with 7 positions matching TRBD1. V lost 4 bases and J lost 4; bases outside the gene matches: 10. Germline V gene lookup returns CDR1 MNHEY and CDR2 SMNVEV (reference sequence). CDR3 length: 15 residues. DNA of the CDR3: TGTGCCAGCAGTTACCACAGGGGTGCCACGTACGAGCAGTACTTC. This translates into CASSYHRGATYEQYF.

The chain recombines TRBV9 with TRBJ1-6; D unresolved. The CDR3 covers 16 residues. The germline gives CDR1 SGDLS, CDR2 YYNGEE. V lost 0 bases and J lost 10, with 17 bases in between. The DNA of the CDR3 is TGTGCCAGCAGCGTAGATTCCTCCCGGTCGGGGTCACCCCTCCACTTT. Translating gives CASSVDSSRSGSPLHF.

The chain links TRBV4-1 to TRBJ2-7, with 8 bases identical to TRBD1. Germline CDR1 is MGHRA and CDR2 is YSYEKL. Trimming removed 3 bases from V and 5 bases from J; junction bases left unmatched: 9. The CDR3 has 15 amino acids. For the CDR3, the DNA is TGCGCCAGCAGCCACCCGGACAGGGCGATGCACGAGCAGTACTTC. Translating it yields CASSHPDRAMHEQYF.

The J gene is TRBJ2-3, the V gene TRBV19; TRBD2 matches 9 bases. The CDR3 is made up of 16 amino acids. Per germline, CDR1 LNHDA and CDR2 SQIVND (reference sequence). V was pared by 2 bases and J by 4 bases, with 7 bases of the junction left unmatched. CDR3 DNA sequence: TGTGCCAGTAGTATACTTGCGGGGGGGCAAGCAGATACGCAGTATTTT. Translation: CASSILAGGQADTQYF. The complete variable domain, with remaining parts taken from reference TRBV19 and TRBJ2-3, reads DGGITQSPKYLFRKEGQNVTLSCEQNLNHDAMYWYRQDPGQGLRLIYYSQIVNDFQKGDIAEGYSVSREKKESFPLTVTSAQKNPTAFYLCASSILAGGQADTQYFGPGTRLTVL.

The rearrangement uses TRBV5-8 and TRBJ2-1; possible D gene TRBD1, 5 bases. The germline V gene has CDR1 SGHTS and CDR2 YDEGEE. The CDR3 is made up of 13 amino acids. Trimming took off 4 bases at V and 3 bases at J, with 8 bases between the two ends. The DNA of the CDR3 is TGTGCCAGCAGCCTCGACAGCTACAATGAGCAGTTCTTC. Protein product: CASSLDSYNEQFF.

The V gene is TRBV7-9, the J gene TRBJ2-5; 7 bases match TRBD2. The CDR3 runs 16 residues. Germline assignment: CDR1 SEHNR and CDR2 FQNEAQ (reference sequence). J gave up 5 bases and V 3 bases, and 12 bases lay outside the gene matches. CDR3 protein: CASSFLAATATETQYF. CDR3 sequence (DNA): TGTGCCAGCAGCTTTCTAGCGGCAACTGCGACGGAGACCCAGTACTTC.

The CDR3 bases are TGTGCCTGGAGTGGTGACAGACTTAATGAAAAACTGTTTTTT. It specifies CAWSGDRLNEKLFF. The V call is TRBV30, the J call TRBJ1-4; tentatively, D is TRBD1 (5 bases). CDR1 is GTSNPN, CDR2 SVGIG, per germline (reference sequence). Trimming removed 1 base at V and 4 bases at J, with 10 bases between. This CDR3 has 14 amino acids.

This clone was seen just once. This chain uses TRBV7-9 with TRBJ2-3; D is perhaps TRBD1 (5 bases). The CDR3 is made up of 11 amino acids. Per germline, CDR1 SEHNR and CDR2 FQNEAQ (reference sequence). In DNA, the CDR3 is TGTGGGGGCGACGCCACAGATACGCAGTATTTT. This translates into CGGDATDTQYF.

Only one count was recorded for this clone. The chain combines TRBV5-8 with TRBJ2-5, with 7 bases that match TRBD1. Germline loops: CDR1 SGHTS, CDR2 YDEGEE. After removal of 4 bases from V and 3 bases from J, the junction contained 6 bases not matched to a gene. The CDR3 totals 14 residues. CDR3 loop: CASSVRGQEETQYF. The DNA for the CDR3 is TGTGCCAGCAGCGTTAGGGGGCAGGAAGAGACCCAGTACTTC.

This clone was counted between two and nine times. The chain carries TRBV6-4 and TRBJ2-2, with D maybe TRBD2 (6 bases). This CDR3 has 16 residues. Germline V CDR1 and CDR2: MRHNA, SNTAGT. Trimming shortened V by 0 bases and J by 7 bases, and 15 bases separated the two germline ends. This CDR3 reads CASSDSGPLGGGELFF. The CDR3, as DNA: TGTGCCAGCAGTGACTCGGGCCCCCTGGGAGGCGGGGAGCTGTTTTTT.

The V gene is TRBV29-1, the J gene TRBJ1-1; 9 nucleotides line up with TRBD1. Germline V gene lookup returns CDR1 SQVTM and CDR2 ANQGSEA. The V and J ends lost 7 bases and 3 bases, in that order; junction bases with no gene match: 6. This CDR3 comprises 13 residues. The CDR3 here is CSAGTGMDTEAFF. The CDR3, as DNA: TGCAGCGCCGGGACAGGGATGGACACTGAAGCTTTCTTT.

The table lists this clone with a few counts. The chain employs TRBV5-1 and TRBJ2-1, with D possibly matching TRBD2 (5 bases). The V end was cut by 4 bases, the J end by 2 bases, with 7 bases between. Germline values: CDR1 SGHRS, CDR2 YFSETQ. The CDR3 runs 13 residues. CDR3 amino acids: CASSGSTYNEQFF. CDR3 nucleotide sequence: TGCGCCAGCAGCGGGAGCACCTACAATGAGCAGTTCTTC.

This clone was detected a few times. This chain links TRBV5-1 with TRBJ1-2, with a weak D call TRBD1 (5 bases). Germline CDR1 is SGHRS and CDR2 is YFSETQ. The CDR3 is made up of 14 amino acids. With 5 bases removed from V and 4 bases from J, the gap between germline ends came to 15 bases. Here the CDR3 reads CASSQAGLFYGYTF. The CDR3, as DNA: TGCGCCAGCAGTCAAGCAGGGCTTTTCTATGGCTACACCTTC. The entire variable domain, with the rest obtained from reference TRBV5-1 and TRBJ1-2, is as follows: KAGVTQTPRYLIKTRGQQVTLSCSPISGHRSVSWYQQTPGQGLQFLFEYFSETQRNKGNFPGRFSGRQFSNSRSEMNVSTLELGDSALYLCASSQAGLFYGYTFGSGTRLTVV.

The chain employs TRBV6-1 and TRBJ2-5; D is uncertain. Judging by the DNA end, TRBJ2-7 fits better; the J call may be wrong. CDR1 MNHNS and CDR2 SASEGT come from the germline V gene. The CDR3 spans 13 residues. CDR3 loop: CASTPRSFHEQYF. CDR3 in DNA: TGTGCCAGCACCCCTCGTTCGTTCCACGAGCAGTACTTC.

The rearrangement links TRBV7-6 to TRBJ2-1; 8 bases agree with TRBD1. CDR3 length equals 14 residues. Germline V lookup: CDR1 SGHVS, CDR2 FNYEAQ. The V and J ends lost 7 bases and 4 bases, in that order; junction bases with no gene match: 6. The CDR3 here is CASTSGGFYNEQFF. Written as DNA, the CDR3 is TGTGCCAGCACCTCAGGGGGCTTTTACAATGAGCAGTTCTTC.

In nucleotides, the CDR3 is TGTGCCGGCGCGACTAGCGCAGATACGCAGTATTTT. Translated: CAGATSADTQYF. The chain uses TRBV10-3 and TRBJ2-3, with 8 bases fitting TRBD2. The V and J ends lost 11 bases and 4 bases, in that order; junction bases with no gene match: 5. The CDR3 runs to 12 residues. CDR1 is ENHRY, CDR2 SYGVKD, per germline.

The gene calls are TRBV5-1 and TRBJ2-3; TRBD1 matches at 9 bases. In germline, CDR1 is SGHRS, CDR2 YFSETQ. Unmatched junction bases numbered 3, after V lost 4 bases and J lost 6 bases. This CDR3 has 13 amino acids. CDR3 in DNA: TGCGCCAGCAGCGTCGGGACAGGGGATACGCAGTATTTT. It encodes CASSVGTGDTQYF.

The chain links TRBV27 to TRBJ1-6; 7 nucleotides align to TRBD1. The CDR3 contains 12 residues. V trimming: 5 bases; J trimming: 15 bases; junction bases outside the gene matches: 7. Germline assignment: CDR1 MNHEY and CDR2 SMNVEV (reference sequence). CDR3 nucleotides: TGTGCCAGCAGTACGGGACAGTCCCGCCTCCACTTT. Protein sequence: CASSTGQSRLHF.

The V call is TRBV9, the J call TRBJ2-7; 12 nucleotides line up with TRBD2. CDR3 size: 16 residues. Germline CDR1 and CDR2: SGDLS and YYNGEE. V gave up 4 bases and J gave up 4 bases; unmatched junction bases: 9. In nucleotides, the CDR3 is TGTGCCAGCAGCCCCACCTCGACTAGCGGGAGTTACGAGCAGTACTTC. It translates to CASSPTSTSGSYEQYF.